The T cell receptor (beta chain) under discussion was sequenced for a study of regulatory T cells in long-lasting Graves disease (dated by TCRdb to about 2021). The study in broad terms: In the newly diagnosed Graves' disease group, patients had been taking antithyroid drugs for less than 3 months. A total of 33 samples underwent TCR sequencing, from about 13 patients with persistent Graves' disease and 20 or so patients with newly diagnosed Graves' disease. Peripheral blood TCR sequencing and RNA sequencing compared persistent Graves' disease patients with newly diagnosed Graves' disease patients. The study was conducted in China and was registered as a clinical trial. Here is what the overall study found, with its caveats: The authors noted that the small sample size was a limitation that may lower accuracy. Only peripheral blood was studied, because thyroid tissue, the primary lesion, was inaccessible. Sequencing and analysis were restricted to the TCR beta chain. Patients with persistent disease shared more public clonotypes (fewer than 3,000) than newly diagnosed patients did (nearly 1,000). Persistent Graves' disease patients showed lower TCR Shannon entropy and fewer highly expanded clones than newly diagnosed patients, suggesting clonal expansion. Preferential use of TRBV28, TRBJ1-2 and TRBJ2-5 was observed in persistent disease, whereas TRBV20-1 and TRBJ2-1 were favored in newly diagnosed disease.

This clonotype was found many times. Which antigen it targets is not known. There are no base qualities to consult, and no much larger clone falls within one base. The time point label for this specimen denotes: newly diagnosed GD, antithyroid drugs for less than 3 months. For both TCR sequencing and RNA sequencing, RNA was extracted from PBMCs using TRIzol. Graves' disease was diagnosed according to American Thyroid Association guidelines. The patients came from an endocrinology department in Xi'an, China. Each patient gave approximately 10 milliliters of peripheral blood, collected in an EDTA anticoagulant tube. Ficoll Paque Plus density gradient separation was used to isolate PBMCs, and no additional T cell sorting was done. An Agilent 2100 Bioanalyzer and agarose gel were used to assess RNA quality, and a NanoDrop 2000 was used to measure RNA concentration. Library construction relied on multiplex PCR. Sequenced using an Illumina HiSeq 4000. To build TCR beta libraries, CDR3 regions were amplified by Arm-PCR using iRepertoire HTBI primers. Before sequencing, the PCR products underwent gel purification. Per the authors' processing: Gene usage analysis of CDR3 amino acid clonotypes relied on the 60 or so TRBV and 15 or so TRBJ segments identified across samples. COPE and FqMerger were used to merge the filtered high-quality paired reads into contigs. BLAST was used to align contigs to IMGT TRBV, TRBD and TRBJ reference genes, and CDR3 was defined according to IMGT. Any clonotype with a frequency above 0.1% was counted as a highly expanded clone. Shannon entropy served as the measure of repertoire diversity, while the Gini coefficient captured V-J evenness. Public clonotypes were defined as clonotypes shared by more than one individual. Clones were called with MiXCR by TCRdb after fastp trimmed the public reads at Q25, and only in-frame beta chains were retained. A single entry per CDR3 protein holds the most common genes and DNA from its merged rows. The V and J calls, along with clone size, are taken from TCRdb and not from the paper's own processing. The sample includes fewer than 550,000 distinct CDR3 sequences, with about 16% observed a single time. The ten largest clones add up to around a quarter of the sample.

Unmatched junction bases come to 9, with V trimmed by 5 bases and J by 11 bases. Per the germline V gene (reference sequence), LGHDT is the CDR1 and YNNKEL is the CDR2. The CDR3 has 13 amino acids, counting the end cysteine and phenylalanine. The only DNA kept is the CDR3, 39 bases in frame from the first base. This same sample was also part of a study on T cells in Graves' hyperthyroidism and ophthalmopathy. Looking at the second paper: Stable Graves' hyperthyroidism was defined as no progression to ophthalmopathy during 18 months of follow-up. The hyperthyroidism patients were between 18 and 65 years old and newly diagnosed, with a disease duration of less than 2 months. Patients with uncontrolled infections, other autoimmune diseases, pregnancy or lactation were excluded. Diagnoses relied on clinical symptoms, serum thyroxine and TRAb, thyroid ultrasound and orbital computed tomography. A first-round RT-PCR of the TCR CDR3 used the HTBI primer set with the Qiagen OneStep RT-PCR kit. Most expanded thyroid clonotypes (frequency above 0.001) were also detected in blood, suggesting blood repertoires may reflect thyroid immune responses. In cross-validation, a model built on a 13 V-J signature told ophthalmopathy apart from stable hyperthyroidism with less than 90% sensitivity and 81% to 82% specificity, and in testing the same model reached 80%/75%. In validation, the model predicted progression to ophthalmopathy a median of 6.5 months before onset, with approximately 68% sensitivity and about 72% specificity. TCR V-J signatures able to tell the groups apart were searched for in a discovery cohort of 100 or so patients, of whom under 45 had Graves' ophthalmopathy and around 56 had stable Graves' hyperthyroidism. Prospective prediction of ophthalmopathy was tested in an independent validation cohort consisting of under 20 hyperthyroidism patients and approximately 16 patients who later progressed to ophthalmopathy. The 100 discovery patients were randomly split 7:3 into training and test sets. The study also compared thyroid tissue and blood T-cell repertoires from more than five Graves' hyperthyroidism patients. Once sampling was done, hyperthyroidism patients were given methimazole at a starting dose of 30 mg daily, whereas ophthalmopathy patients were given high-dose intravenous methylprednisolone. A second multiplex PCR round built the libraries, followed by size selection and purification. The libraries were sequenced on an Illumina HiSeq2000 using paired-end 100 bp reads. Raw data were processed with SOAPnuke, discarding reads with adapters, uncalled bases, mean Phred below 15, or no exact constant-primer or identifier match. High-quality paired reads were merged with COPE v1.2.5, and unique nucleotide sequences were defined as clonotypes. MiTCR v1.1 was used to align clonotypes to the IMGT TRBV, TRBD and TRBJ reference segments. The analysis included only V-J combinations with a frequency above 0.0001, which together covered 98% to 99.2% of the repertoires. The TCS score was defined as F50 (clonal expansion) divided by E x V (chaos), with BLOSUM62-based TCRdist calculated between CDR3 peptides within each V-J. Welch's t-statistics and random forest reduced fewer than 600 V-J features to 10 to 15, which were used in a naive Bayes classifier (R e1071). No statistical method was used to set the sample size in advance, and investigators knew the group allocation. TCR Vbeta CDR3 sequencing of fewer than 150 peripheral blood samples (over 40 ophthalmopathy, about 75 hyperthyroidism and roughly 17 progressor patients) is reported in the paper.

Recombination connected TRBV3-1 to TRBJ1-1, with TRBD1 matching 9 junction bases. The sequencing used peripheral blood mononuclear cells (PBMCs), collected at new diagnosis, from a patient treated with antithyroid drugs. The TCR comes from a woman aged 35 to 60 with Graves disease. Donor details come from another sample of the same person, matched by shared clones. The CDR3 protein: CASSMGQGREAFF. The bases are TGTGCCAGCAGCATGGGACAGGGAAGGGAGGCTTTCTTT.